The 13 T cell receptor beta chains below come from one sample, sequenced in a study of cytomegalovirus exposure and HLA in healthy donors. Primers for the PCR totalled 60 Vbeta and 13 Jbeta. Only in-frame clones appear in the TCRdb table, and some are missing; sequencing was by immunoSEQ multiplex PCR. This table lists approximately 50,000 clones. Material for sequencing was PBMCs. These receptors were taken from a male donor in good health and CMV-seronegative.

The gene calls are TRBV9 and TRBJ2-1, with a weak D call TRBD1 (6 bases). CDR1 is SGDLS and CDR2 is YYNGEE in the germline V gene. V gave up 5 bases and J gave up 6 bases, with 12 bases separating them. CDR3 length: 13 amino acids. The CDR3 protein is CASRGAKSNEQFF. The CDR3 region has the DNA TGTGCCAGCAGGGGGGCAAAGTCCAATGAGCAGTTCTTC.

In the case of this clone: A junction boundary mismatches the germline segment, possibly from a read error. The gene calls are TRBV9 and TRBJ2-7, with D perhaps matching TRBD2 (6 bases). The germline CDR1 and CDR2 sequences are SGDLS and YYNGEE. CDR3 length: 14 residues. In DNA, the CDR3 is TGTGCTAGCAGCGTAGAGGAGGGGTTGTACGAGCAGTACTTC. Amino acid sequence: CASSVEEGLYEQYF.

This sequence joins TRBV9 and TRBJ2-3; weak D call: TRBD1 (5 bases). Trimming took 0 bases from V and 0 from J, leaving 11 bases between them. CDR3 size: 16 residues. Germline CDR1 SGDLS, CDR2 YYNGEE. The CDR3 DNA reads as TGTGCCAGCAGCGTAGGATACAGGCCGAGCACAGATACGCAGTATTTT. Its protein product is CASSVGYRPSTDTQYF.

V usage is TRBV29-1 and J usage is TRBJ1-2, with TRBD1 identical over 7 bases. With 7 bases clipped from V and 5 bases from J, the junction kept 10 bases outside the gene matches. The CDR3 runs 13 residues. CDR1 and CDR2 (germline): SQVTM, ANQGSEA. The CDR3 sequence: CSAKAGTDYGYTF. DNA of the CDR3: TGCAGCGCCAAAGCTGGGACAGATTATGGCTACACCTTC.

The V gene is TRBV2, the J gene TRBJ1-1; no firm D call. Per germline, CDR1 SNHLY and CDR2 FYNNEI. V lost 5 bases, J lost 0 bases, and 10 bases lay in between. The length of the CDR3 is 14 residues. CDR3 DNA sequence: TGTGCCAGCAGTACTTCCAGGATGAACACTGAAGCTTTCTTT. Its protein product is CASSTSRMNTEAFF.

The rearrangement links TRBV30 to TRBJ1-6, with D possibly matching TRBD1 (6 bases). Trimming removed 4 bases at V and 4 bases at J, with 11 bases between. This CDR3 is 14 amino acids long. Germline CDR1 GTSNPN, CDR2 SVGIG (reference sequence). The CDR3 sequence: CAWTLQGYNSPLHF. The DNA for the CDR3 is TGTGCCTGGACCCTACAGGGTTATAATTCACCCCTCCACTTT.

The V gene is TRBV7-3, the J gene TRBJ1-6; 7 positions agree with TRBD1. V was clipped by 5 bases and J by 7 bases; unmatched bases: 8. This CDR3 spans 15 amino acids. CDR1 and CDR2 (germline): SGHTA, FQGTGA. CDR3 region: CASSTGTEKNSPLHF. The CDR3 region has the DNA TGTGCCAGCAGCACCGGGACAGAGAAAAATTCACCCCTCCACTTT.

The J gene is TRBJ1-2, the V gene TRBV30; weak D call: TRBD1 (5 bases). Trimming left V 2 bases short and J 0 bases short, with 13 bases between. This CDR3 has 15 residues. Germline-derived CDR1 and CDR2 are GTSNPN and SVGIG (reference sequence). The CDR3 sequence is CAWSPGHSANYGYTF. The CDR3 DNA sequence: TGTGCCTGGAGTCCCGGACACTCAGCTAACTATGGCTACACCTTC.

This chain uses TRBV2 with TRBJ2-7; D remains ambiguous. Germline assignment: CDR1 SNHLY and CDR2 FYNNEI. The V and J ends lost 3 bases and 0 bases respectively, with 9 bases between them. The CDR3 has 14 residues. Here the CDR3 DNA reads TGTGCCAGCAGTGACGGGTTCACCTCCTACGAGCAGTACTTC. Amino acids: CASSDGFTSYEQYF.

Comments on this clone: Other DNA sequences of this sample code for an identical CDR3. The CDR3 reads CASSPLQGRNTEAFF. The CDR3 DNA reads as TGTGCCAGCTCACCCTTGCAGGGCCGGAACACTGAAGCTTTCTTT. The chain carries TRBV18 and TRBJ1-1; possibly TRBD1 for D (5 bases). CDR1 and CDR2 from the germline V gene are KGHSH and LQKENI. This CDR3 contains 15 residues. Trimming took 3 bases from V and 1 from J, leaving 12 bases between them.

This chain uses TRBV7-3 with TRBJ1-1, with D hard to call. The CDR3 consists of 13 residues. Trimming took 5 bases from V and 2 from J, leaving 9 bases between them. Germline V gene lookup returns CDR1 SGHTA and CDR2 FQGTGA. This CDR3 reads CASSAGLNTEAFF. CDR3 bases: TGTGCCAGCAGCGCAGGACTCAACACTGAAGCTTTCTTT. The full variable domain, with the rest looked up from reference TRBV7-3 and TRBJ1-1, is GAGVSQTPSNKVTEKGKYVELRCDPISGHTALYWYRQSLGQGPEFLIYFQGTGAADDSGLPNDRFFAVRPEGSVSTLKIQRTERGDSAVYLCASSAGLNTEAFFGQGTRLTVV.

On this clone: This CDR3 is also generated by other DNA sequences in the sample. This sequence joins TRBV5-1 and TRBJ1-5; D unresolved. The V end was cut by 4 bases, the J end by 2 bases, with 10 bases between. The CDR3 has 14 amino acids. The germline CDR1 and CDR2 sequences are SGHRS and YFSETQ. For the CDR3, the DNA is TGCGCCAGCAGCCCGGGTTCGGGCAATCAGCCCCAGCATTTT. Residues: CASSPGSGNQPQHF.

This chain links TRBV5-1 with TRBJ2-2; unclear D gene. Trimming stripped 2 bases from V and 4 bases from J, with 6 bases between. This CDR3 is 13 amino acids long. Germline V lookup: CDR1 SGHRS, CDR2 YFSETQ. This chain's CDR3 is CASSFRATGELFF. The CDR3 nucleotides read TGCGCCAGCAGCTTTAGAGCCACCGGGGAGCTGTTTTTT.